The source of this T cell receptor (beta chain) is a study of blood T cell repertoires in COVID-19. This CDR3 is 13 amino acids long. V shed 5 bases, J shed 3 bases, and the junction held 3 bases outside the gene matches. Germline loops: CDR1 MDHEN, CDR2 SYDVKM. In the original workflow: For nucleated cells, counts were estimated from reference gene primer amplification. Sequencing was performed with immunoSEQ multiplex PCR; in TCRdb, only in-frame clones are kept and a portion is missing. That table gives V, J and clone size, and the DNA gave D and trimming. This repertoire shows roughly 56,000 clones, 80% to 95% found once; its top ten account for around 4.6%.

The chain carries TRBV28 and TRBJ2-7; TRBD1 agrees at 8 bases. The clonotype originates from a man between 50 and 59 years old with active COVID-19. The specimen sequenced was peripheral blood. The CDR3, as DNA: TGTGCCAGCAGTGGACAGGGCCTCTACGAGCAGTACTTC. This translates into CASSGQGLYEQYF.